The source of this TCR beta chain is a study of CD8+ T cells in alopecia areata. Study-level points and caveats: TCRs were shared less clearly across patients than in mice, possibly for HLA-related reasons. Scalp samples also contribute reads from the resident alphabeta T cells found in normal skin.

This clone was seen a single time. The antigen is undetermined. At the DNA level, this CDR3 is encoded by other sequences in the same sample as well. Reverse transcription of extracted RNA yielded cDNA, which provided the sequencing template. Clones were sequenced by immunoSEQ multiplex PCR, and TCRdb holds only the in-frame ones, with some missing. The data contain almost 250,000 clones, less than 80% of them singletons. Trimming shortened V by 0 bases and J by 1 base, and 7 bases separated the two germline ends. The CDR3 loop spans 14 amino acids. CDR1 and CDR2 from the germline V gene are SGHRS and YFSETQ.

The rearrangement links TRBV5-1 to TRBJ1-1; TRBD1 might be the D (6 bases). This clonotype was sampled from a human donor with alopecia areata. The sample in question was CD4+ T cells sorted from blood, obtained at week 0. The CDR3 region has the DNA TGCGCCAGCAGCTTGGGGACAGCGAACACTGAAGCTTTCTTT. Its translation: CASSLGTANTEAFF.